This T cell receptor (beta chain) stems from a study of metastatic and nonmetastatic thyroid tumors. Many counts were recorded for this clone. Its antigen is undetermined. TCRdb re-called the PCR reads with MiXCR. The sample lists around 30,000 clones; 15% to 20% were seen once. Each patient went into thyroid surgery without having received any treatment. General study results and limits: Benign nodules reportedly had significantly lower TCR beta diversity than malignant thyroid tumors in blood and tumor.

This sequence was found in a female donor with papillary thyroid cancer or a benign thyroid nodule (not recorded which). Some clones in this sample may be carry-over from other donors' samples. The sequenced sample was blood.

The CDR3 region has the DNA TGTGCCAGCAGTTTGGAGTTCGTCGGGGGGACAGGGGACGAGCAGTACTTC. Translating gives CASSLEFVGGTGDEQYF. J is TRBJ2-7 and V is TRBV28, with 10 nucleotides matching TRBD1. The junction had 13 bases not matched to a gene; V was cut back by 3 bases and J by 5 bases. CDR3 length equals 17 residues. Germline V gives CDR1 MDHEN, CDR2 SYDVKM.